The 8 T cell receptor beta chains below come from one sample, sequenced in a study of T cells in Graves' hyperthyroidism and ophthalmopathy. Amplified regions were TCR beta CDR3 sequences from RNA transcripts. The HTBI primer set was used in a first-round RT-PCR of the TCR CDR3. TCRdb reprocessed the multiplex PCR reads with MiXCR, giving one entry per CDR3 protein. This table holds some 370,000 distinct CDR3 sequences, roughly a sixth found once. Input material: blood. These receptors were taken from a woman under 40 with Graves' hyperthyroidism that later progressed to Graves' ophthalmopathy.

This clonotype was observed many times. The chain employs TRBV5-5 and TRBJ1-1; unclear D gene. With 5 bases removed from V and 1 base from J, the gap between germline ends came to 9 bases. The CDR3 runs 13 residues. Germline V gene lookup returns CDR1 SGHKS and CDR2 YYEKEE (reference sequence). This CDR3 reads CASRLTGNTEAFF. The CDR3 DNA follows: TGTGCCAGCAGACTGACGGGGAACACTGAAGCTTTCTTT.

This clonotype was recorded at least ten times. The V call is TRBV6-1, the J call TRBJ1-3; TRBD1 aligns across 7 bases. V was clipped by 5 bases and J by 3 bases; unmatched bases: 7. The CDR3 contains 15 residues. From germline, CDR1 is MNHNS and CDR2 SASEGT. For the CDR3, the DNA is TGTGCCAGCAGTAGTAAGGGGGCGAGTGGAAACACCATATATTTT. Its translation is CASSSKGASGNTIYF.

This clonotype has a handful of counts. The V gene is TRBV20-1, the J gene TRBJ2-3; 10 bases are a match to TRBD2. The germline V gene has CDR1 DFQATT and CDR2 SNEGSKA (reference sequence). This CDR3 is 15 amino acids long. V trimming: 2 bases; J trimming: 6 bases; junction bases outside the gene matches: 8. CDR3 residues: CSARKLSGGADTQYF. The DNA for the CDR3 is TGCAGTGCTAGAAAGCTCAGCGGGGGGGCCGATACGCAGTATTTT.

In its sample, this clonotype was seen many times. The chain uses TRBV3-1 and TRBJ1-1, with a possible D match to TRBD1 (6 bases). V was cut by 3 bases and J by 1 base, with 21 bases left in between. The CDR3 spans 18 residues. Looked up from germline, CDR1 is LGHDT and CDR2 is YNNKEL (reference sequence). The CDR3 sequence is CASSHPPSTGWKNTEAFF. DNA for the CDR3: TGTGCCAGCAGCCACCCTCCTTCGACAGGTTGGAAGAACACTGAAGCTTTCTTT.

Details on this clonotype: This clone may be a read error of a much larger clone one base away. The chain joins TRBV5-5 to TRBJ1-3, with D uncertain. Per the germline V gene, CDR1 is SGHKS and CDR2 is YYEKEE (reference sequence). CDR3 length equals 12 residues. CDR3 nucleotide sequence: TGTGCCAGCAGCCGCGGCGAGAACACCGTATATTTT. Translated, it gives CASSRGENTVYF.

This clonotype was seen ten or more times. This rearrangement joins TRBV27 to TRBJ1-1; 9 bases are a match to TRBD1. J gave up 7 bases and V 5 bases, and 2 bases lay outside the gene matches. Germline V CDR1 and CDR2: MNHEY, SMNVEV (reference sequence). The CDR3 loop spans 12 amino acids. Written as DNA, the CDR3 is TGTGCCAGCAGTGGGACAGGGAATGAAGCTTTCTTT. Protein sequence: CASSGTGNEAFF.

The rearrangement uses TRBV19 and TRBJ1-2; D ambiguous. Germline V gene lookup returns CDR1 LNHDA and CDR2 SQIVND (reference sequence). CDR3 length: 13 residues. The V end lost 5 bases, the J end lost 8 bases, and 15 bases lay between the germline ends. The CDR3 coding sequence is TGTGCCAGTAGTCCCGTGCGTCAAGAGGGCTACACCTTC. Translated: CASSPVRQEGYTF.

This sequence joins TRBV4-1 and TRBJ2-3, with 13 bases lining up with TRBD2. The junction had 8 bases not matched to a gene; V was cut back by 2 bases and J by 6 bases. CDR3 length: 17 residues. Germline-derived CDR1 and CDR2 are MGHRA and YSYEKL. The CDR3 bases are TGCGCCAGCAGCCAACCAACTAGCGGGAGGGCCAGGGATACGCAGTATTTT. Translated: CASSQPTSGRARDTQYF.